This T cell receptor beta chain was documented in a study of cytotoxic CD8 clonotypes in ibrutinib-treated CLL. Trimming shortened V by 6 bases and J by 8 bases, and 10 bases separated the two germline ends. Germline lookup yields CDR1 MNHEY and CDR2 SVGAGI. This CDR3 region has 11 residues. The data were produced by immunoSEQ multiplex PCR, yet TCRdb's version contains in-frame clones alone and is incomplete. The sample has about 50,000 clones, approximately 87% seen once. This clone has ten or more counts. This TCR derives from a human donor with chronic lymphocytic leukemia. The material sequenced was PBMCs, taken after 24 months of ibrutinib treatment. The gene calls are TRBV6-5 and TRBJ1-2; D not resolved. The CDR3 bases are TGTGCCAGCAGCAAGGGAGGCGGCTACACCTTC. Protein sequence: CASSKGGGYTF.